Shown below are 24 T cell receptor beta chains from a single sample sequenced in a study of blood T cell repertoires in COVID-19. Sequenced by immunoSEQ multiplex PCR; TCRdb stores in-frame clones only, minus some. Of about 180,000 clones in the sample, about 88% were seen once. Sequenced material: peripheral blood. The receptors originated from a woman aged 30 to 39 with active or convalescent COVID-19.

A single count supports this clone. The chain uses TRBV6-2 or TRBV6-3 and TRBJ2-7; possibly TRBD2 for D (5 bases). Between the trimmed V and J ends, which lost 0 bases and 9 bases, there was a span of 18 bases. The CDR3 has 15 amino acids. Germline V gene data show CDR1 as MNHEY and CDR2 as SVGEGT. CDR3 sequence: CASSYSAARPSRQYF. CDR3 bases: TGTGCCAGCAGTTACTCAGCAGCCCGGCCTAGCAGGCAGTACTTC.

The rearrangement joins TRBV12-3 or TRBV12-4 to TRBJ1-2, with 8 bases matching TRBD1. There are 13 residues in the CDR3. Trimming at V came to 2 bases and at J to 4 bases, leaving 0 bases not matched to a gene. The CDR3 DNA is TGTGCCAGCAGTTTACAGGGGGCCTATGGCTACACCTTC. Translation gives CASSLQGAYGYTF.

CDR3 nucleotides: TGTGCCAGCAGACTATCCGGGGGGGCTGAAGCTTTCTTT. Translating gives CASRLSGGAEAFF. The chain is built from TRBV27 and TRBJ1-1; TRBD1 is a possible D gene (5 bases). The V and J ends lost 6 bases and 6 bases respectively, with 14 bases between them. CDR1 MNHEY and CDR2 SMNVEV come from the germline V gene (reference sequence). CDR3 length: 13 residues.

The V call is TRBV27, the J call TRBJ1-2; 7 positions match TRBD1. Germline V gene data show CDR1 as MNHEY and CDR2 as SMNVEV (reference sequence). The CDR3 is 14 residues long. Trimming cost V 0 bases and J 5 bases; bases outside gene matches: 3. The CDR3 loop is CASSLSTTGYGYTF. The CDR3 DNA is TGTGCCAGCAGTTTATCTACGACAGGGTATGGCTACACCTTC.

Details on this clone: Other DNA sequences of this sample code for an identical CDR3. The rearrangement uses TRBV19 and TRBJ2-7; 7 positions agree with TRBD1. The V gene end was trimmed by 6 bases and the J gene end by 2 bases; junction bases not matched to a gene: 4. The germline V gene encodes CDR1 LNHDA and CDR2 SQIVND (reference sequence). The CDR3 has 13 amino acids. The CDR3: CASRPGTAYEQYF. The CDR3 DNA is TGTGCCAGTAGACCCGGGACAGCCTACGAGCAGTACTTC.

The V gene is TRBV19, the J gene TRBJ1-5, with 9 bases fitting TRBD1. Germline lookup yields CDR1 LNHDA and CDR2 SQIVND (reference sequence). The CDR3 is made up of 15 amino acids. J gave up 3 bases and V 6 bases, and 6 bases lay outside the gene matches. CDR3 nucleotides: TGTGCCAGTAGCAGGACAGGGGAGGCCAATCAGCCCCAGCATTTT. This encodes CASSRTGEANQPQHF. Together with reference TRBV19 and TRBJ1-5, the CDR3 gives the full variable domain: DGGITQSPKYLFRKEGQNVTLSCEQNLNHDAMYWYRQDPGQGLRLIYYSQIVNDFQKGDIAEGYSVSREKKESFPLTVTSAQKNPTAFYLCASSRTGEANQPQHFGDGTRLSIL.

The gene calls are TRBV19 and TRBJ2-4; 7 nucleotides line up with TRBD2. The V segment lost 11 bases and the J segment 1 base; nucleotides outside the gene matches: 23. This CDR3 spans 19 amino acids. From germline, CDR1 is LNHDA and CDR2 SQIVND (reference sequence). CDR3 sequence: CAHALKWLAALGAKNIQYF. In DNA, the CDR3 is TGTGCCCATGCGCTTAAGTGGCTAGCGGCCTTGGGGGCCAAAAACATTCAGTACTTC.

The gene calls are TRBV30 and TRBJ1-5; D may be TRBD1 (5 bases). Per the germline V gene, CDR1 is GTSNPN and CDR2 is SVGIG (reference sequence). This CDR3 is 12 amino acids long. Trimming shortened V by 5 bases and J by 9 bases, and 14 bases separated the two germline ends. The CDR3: CAWGDGGRPQHF. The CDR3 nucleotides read TGTGCCTGGGGAGACGGGGGGAGGCCCCAGCATTTT.

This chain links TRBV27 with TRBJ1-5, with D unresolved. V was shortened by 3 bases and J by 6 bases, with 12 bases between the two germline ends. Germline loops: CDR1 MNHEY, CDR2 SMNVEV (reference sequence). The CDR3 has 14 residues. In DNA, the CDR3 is TGTGCCAGCAGTTTTTCAGGTTTTTCTCAGCCCCAGCATTTT. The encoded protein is CASSFSGFSQPQHF.

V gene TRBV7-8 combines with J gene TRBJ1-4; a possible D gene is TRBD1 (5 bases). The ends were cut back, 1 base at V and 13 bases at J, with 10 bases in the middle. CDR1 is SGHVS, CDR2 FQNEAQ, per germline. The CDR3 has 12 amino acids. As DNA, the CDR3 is TGTGCCAGCAGCTTAGTGGGAGGGACACTGTTTTTT. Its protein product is CASSLVGGTLFF.

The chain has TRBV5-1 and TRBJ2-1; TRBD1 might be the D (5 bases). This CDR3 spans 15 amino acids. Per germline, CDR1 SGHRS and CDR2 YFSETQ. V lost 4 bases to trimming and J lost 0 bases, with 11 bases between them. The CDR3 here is CASSTVGVSYNEQFF. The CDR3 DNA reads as TGCGCCAGCAGCACTGTAGGGGTCTCCTACAATGAGCAGTTCTTC.

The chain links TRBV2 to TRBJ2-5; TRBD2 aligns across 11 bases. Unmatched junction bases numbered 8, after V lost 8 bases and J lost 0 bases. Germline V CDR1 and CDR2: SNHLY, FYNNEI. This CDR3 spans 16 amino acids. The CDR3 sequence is CASRPRLAGYQETQYF. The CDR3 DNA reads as TGTGCCAGCCGGCCAAGACTAGCGGGGTACCAAGAGACCCAGTACTTC.

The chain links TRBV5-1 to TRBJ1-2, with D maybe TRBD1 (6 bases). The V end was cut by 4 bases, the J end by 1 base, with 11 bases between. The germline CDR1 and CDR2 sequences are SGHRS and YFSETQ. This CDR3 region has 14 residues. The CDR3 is CASSESDSNYGYTF. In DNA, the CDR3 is TGCGCCAGCAGCGAATCGGACAGTAACTATGGCTACACCTTC. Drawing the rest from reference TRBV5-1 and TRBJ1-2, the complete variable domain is KAGVTQTPRYLIKTRGQQVTLSCSPISGHRSVSWYQQTPGQGLQFLFEYFSETQRNKGNFPGRFSGRQFSNSRSEMNVSTLELGDSALYLCASSESDSNYGYTFGSGTRLTVV.

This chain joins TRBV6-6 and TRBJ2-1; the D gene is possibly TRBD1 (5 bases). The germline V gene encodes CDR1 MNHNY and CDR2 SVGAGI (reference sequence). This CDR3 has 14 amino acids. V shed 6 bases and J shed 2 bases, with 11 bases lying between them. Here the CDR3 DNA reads TGTGCCAGCAGCCAGGGAAGGGCCTACAATGAGCAGTTCTTC. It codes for CASSQGRAYNEQFF.

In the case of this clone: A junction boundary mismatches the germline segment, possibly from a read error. CDR3 sequence (DNA): TGTGCCAGCAGCTTTGCTAGCAGAGATACGCAGTATTTT. Protein: CASSFASRDTQYF. This chain joins TRBV11-2 and TRBJ2-3; tentatively, D is TRBD2 (5 bases). The CDR3 has 13 residues. Germline V gene data show CDR1 as SGHAT and CDR2 as FQNNGV.

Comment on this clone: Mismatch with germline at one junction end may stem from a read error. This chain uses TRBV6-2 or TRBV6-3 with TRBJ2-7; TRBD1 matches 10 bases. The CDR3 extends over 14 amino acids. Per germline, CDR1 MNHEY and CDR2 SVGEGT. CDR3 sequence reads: CASSGQGGNYEQYF. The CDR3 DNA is TGTGCCAGCAGTGGACAGGGGGGTAACTACGAACAGTACTTC.

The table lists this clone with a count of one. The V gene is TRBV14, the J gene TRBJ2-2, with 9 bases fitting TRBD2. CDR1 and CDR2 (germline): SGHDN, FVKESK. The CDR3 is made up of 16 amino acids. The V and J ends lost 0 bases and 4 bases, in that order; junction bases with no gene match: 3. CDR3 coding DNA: TGTGCCAGCAGCCAAGAGGGACTAGCCTCCACCGGGGAGCTGTTTTTT. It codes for CASSQEGLASTGELFF.

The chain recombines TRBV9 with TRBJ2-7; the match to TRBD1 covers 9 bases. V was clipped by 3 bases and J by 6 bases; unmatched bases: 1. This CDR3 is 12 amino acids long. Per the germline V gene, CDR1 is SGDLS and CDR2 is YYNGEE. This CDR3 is CASSATGGEQYF. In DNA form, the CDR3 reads TGTGCCAGCAGCGCGACAGGGGGCGAGCAGTACTTC.

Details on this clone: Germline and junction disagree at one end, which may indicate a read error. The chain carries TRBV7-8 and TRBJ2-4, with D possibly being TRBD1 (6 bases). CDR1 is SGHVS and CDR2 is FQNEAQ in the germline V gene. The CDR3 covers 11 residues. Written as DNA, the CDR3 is TGTGCCAGCACCCAAGCGAGACAGGCCCACTTC. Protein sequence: CASTQARQAHF.

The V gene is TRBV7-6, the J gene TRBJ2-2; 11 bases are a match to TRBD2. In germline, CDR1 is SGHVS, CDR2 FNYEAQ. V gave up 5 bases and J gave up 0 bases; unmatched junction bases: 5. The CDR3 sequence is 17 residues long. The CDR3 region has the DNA TGTGCCAGCAGCCGCACTAGCGGGAGTTCGAACACCGGGGAGCTGTTTTTT. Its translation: CASSRTSGSSNTGELFF.

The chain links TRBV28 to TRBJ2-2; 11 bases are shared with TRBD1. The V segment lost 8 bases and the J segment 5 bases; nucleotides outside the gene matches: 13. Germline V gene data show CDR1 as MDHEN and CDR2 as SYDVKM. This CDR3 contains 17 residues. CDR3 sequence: CASHPPQDRGLTGELFF. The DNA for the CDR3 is TGTGCCAGCCATCCCCCCCAGGACAGGGGGCTGACCGGGGAGCTGTTTTTT.

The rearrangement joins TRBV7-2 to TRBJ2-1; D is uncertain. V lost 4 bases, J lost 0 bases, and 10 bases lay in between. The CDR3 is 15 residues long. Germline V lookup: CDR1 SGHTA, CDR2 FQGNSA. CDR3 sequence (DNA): TGTGCCAGCAGCTCGTATCCGGGCTCCTACAATGAGCAGTTCTTC. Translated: CASSSYPGSYNEQFF.

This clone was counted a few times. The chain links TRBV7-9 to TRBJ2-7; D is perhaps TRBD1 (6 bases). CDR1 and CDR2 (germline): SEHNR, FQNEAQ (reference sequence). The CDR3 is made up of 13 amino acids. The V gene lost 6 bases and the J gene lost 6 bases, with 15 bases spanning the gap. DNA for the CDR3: TGTGCCAGCAGACCGACAGGTGAAGGCGAGCAGTACTTC. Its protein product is CASRPTGEGEQYF.

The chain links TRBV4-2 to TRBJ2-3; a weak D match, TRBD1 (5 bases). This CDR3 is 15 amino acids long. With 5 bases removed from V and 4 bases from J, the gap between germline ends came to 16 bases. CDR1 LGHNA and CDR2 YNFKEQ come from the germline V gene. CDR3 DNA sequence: TGTGCCAGCAGCGGGTTAGGGGCGCAAGCAGATACGCAGTATTTT. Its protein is CASSGLGAQADTQYF.